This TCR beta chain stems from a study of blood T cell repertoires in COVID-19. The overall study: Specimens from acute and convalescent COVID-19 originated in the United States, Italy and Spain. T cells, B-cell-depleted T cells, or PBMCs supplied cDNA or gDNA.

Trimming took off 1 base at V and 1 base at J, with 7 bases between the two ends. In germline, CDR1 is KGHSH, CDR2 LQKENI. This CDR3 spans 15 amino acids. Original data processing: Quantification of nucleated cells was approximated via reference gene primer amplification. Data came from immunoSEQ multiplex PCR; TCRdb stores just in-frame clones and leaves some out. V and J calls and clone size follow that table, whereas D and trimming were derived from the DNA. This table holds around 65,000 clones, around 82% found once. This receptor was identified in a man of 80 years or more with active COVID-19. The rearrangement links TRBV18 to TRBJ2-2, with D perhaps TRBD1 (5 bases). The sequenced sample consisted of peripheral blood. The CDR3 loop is CASSPQGQNTGELFF. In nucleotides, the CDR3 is TGTGCCAGCTCACCACAAGGACAGAACACCGGGGAGCTGTTTTTT.